This paragraph covers one T cell receptor beta chain sequence. Antigen specificity is unknown. The ends were cut back, 1 base at V and 7 bases at J, with 5 bases in the middle. The CDR3 is made up of 13 amino acids. Germline CDR1 and CDR2: SGHVS and FNYEAQ. Vbeta (60) and Jbeta (13) primers were used in the PCR. Libraries were prepared by immunoSEQ multiplex PCR; TCRdb keeps only in-frame clonotypes and omits some of them. The sample lists some 130,000 clones; about 79% were seen once. This record belongs to a study of cytomegalovirus exposure and HLA in healthy donors. The overall study: About 84% of around 400 genotyped donors fell in the Caucasian-associated ancestry cluster.

General study results and limits: In vitro checks showed that a few CMV-associated chains really do target CMV antigens. A classifier reportedly called cytomegalovirus status with high sensitivity and specificity. The majority of CMV-associated TCR beta chains were reported as apparently HLA-restricted in a later analysis.

V usage is TRBV7-6 and J usage is TRBJ1-6, with D unresolved. Sequencing was carried out using PBMCs. The clonotype originates from a female donor in good health and CMV-seropositive. The CDR3 sequence: CASSLGANSPLHF. The DNA of the CDR3 is TGTGCCAGCAGCTTAGGGGCAAATTCACCCCTCCACTTT. Full variable domain (remainder filled in from reference TRBV7-6 and TRBJ1-6): GAGVSQSPRYKVTKRGQDVALRCDPISGHVSLYWYRQALGQGPEFLTYFNYEAQQDKSGLPNDRFSAERPEGSISTLTIQRTEQRDSAMYRCASSLGANSPLHFGNGTRLTVT.